This record covers a single TCR beta chain. Its target is not known. This sample is part of a study of tumor and adjacent non-tumor tissue in lung cancer. General observations from the study: Shorter survival was associated with higher TCR diversity in tumors. In normal lung, the top 100 clones were significantly more dominant than in tumor. TCR diversity was significantly greater in tumor than normal lung tissue.

The template was RNA from unsorted bulk tissue. Between August and November 2014, newly diagnosed, chemotherapy-naive lung cancer patients underwent thoracic surgery in China. The library came from three nested PCR rounds adapted from ARM-PCR protocols. Each CDR3 protein is one row after TCRdb ran MiXCR on the multiplex PCR reads. The table shows 120,000 to 150,000 distinct CDR3 sequences, with around 60% occurring only once. The CDR3 has 12 amino acids. Trimming cost V 4 bases and J 8 bases, with 8 bases left between them. Germline CDR1 and CDR2: SEHNR and FQNEAQ (reference sequence). The chain has TRBV7-9 and TRBJ1-4, with D unresolved. The sequence derives from a man aged 55 to 70 with small cell lung cancer. Source material: lung tumor tissue. The CDR3 region has the DNA TGTGCCAGCAGCTACCGAATGGAAAAACTGTTTTTT. This sequence encodes CASSYRMEKLFF. Variable domain in full (rest from reference TRBV7-9 and TRBJ1-4): DTGVSQNPRHKITKRGQNVTFRCDPISEHNRLYWYRQTLGQGPEFLTYFQNEAQLEKSRLLSDRFSAERPKGSFSTLEIQRTEQGDSAMYLCASSYRMEKLFFGSGTQLSVL.